This TCR beta chain was obtained from a study of blood T cells in healthy people across ages. This clonotype was recorded at least ten times. Its antigen is still unknown. Overall study results and limits: Compared with aged donors, long-lived donors showed fewer expanded clones, suggesting selection.

For the second PCR, which ran for 7 to 11 cycles, a sample-barcoded 5' primer and a J-beta primer mix were used. TCRdb ran MiXCR on the 5' RACE reads and lists one entry per CDR3 protein. The table lists under 1,000,000 distinct CDR3 sequences, 35% to 50% of them singletons. Trimming cost V 5 bases and J 3 bases; bases outside gene matches: 5. This CDR3 comprises 14 residues. Material for sequencing was blood. This sequence joins TRBV12-3 or TRBV12-4 and TRBJ2-7; 9 nucleotides line up with TRBD1. This clonotype was sampled from a man aged 80 or over in good health. CDR3 DNA: TGTGCCAGCAGTCCCCGGGACAGGGACTACGAGCAGTACTTC. Its translation: CASSPRDRDYEQYF.